The 25 T cell receptor beta chains reported below all come from one sample, sequenced in a study of blood T cell repertoires in COVID-19. TCRdb keeps only in-frame clones here, not all; method: immunoSEQ multiplex PCR. The sample lists around 310,000 clones; about 91% were seen once. The sequencing sample was made of PBMCs or T cells enriched from blood (not recorded which). The receptors stem from a woman between 35 and 50 years old who had recovered from COVID-19.

The V gene is TRBV10-3, the J gene TRBJ2-3; 8 bases agree with TRBD2. The length of the CDR3 is 16 residues. Germline CDR1 is ENHRY and CDR2 is SYGVKD. J lost 2 bases, V lost 2 bases, and 6 bases had no gene match. The CDR3 bases are TGTGCCATCAGTGAGCGTCGGGGGGGCTACACAGATACGCAGTATTTT. It specifies CAISERRGGYTDTQYF.

The rearrangement links TRBV5-1 to TRBJ2-7; maybe TRBD1 (6 bases). V was pared by 4 bases and J by 5 bases, with 25 bases between. The CDR3 has 17 residues. Germline assignment: CDR1 SGHRS and CDR2 YFSETQ. CDR3 in amino acids: CASSQSGTLSPANEQYF. The CDR3 nucleotides read TGCGCCAGCAGCCAATCCGGGACACTCTCACCGGCCAACGAGCAGTACTTC. The whole variable domain, remainder taken from reference TRBV5-1 and TRBJ2-7, is KAGVTQTPRYLIKTRGQQVTLSCSPISGHRSVSWYQQTPGQGLQFLFEYFSETQRNKGNFPGRFSGRQFSNSRSEMNVSTLELGDSALYLCASSQSGTLSPANEQYFGPGTRLTVT.

The genes are TRBV28 and TRBJ1-5; D unclear. Trimming took off 3 bases at V and 9 bases at J, with 6 bases between the two ends. CDR3 length: 11 amino acids. The germline V gene encodes CDR1 MDHEN and CDR2 SYDVKM. CDR3 residues: CASSFSGPQHF. In DNA, the CDR3 is TGTGCCAGCAGTTTTTCGGGGCCCCAGCATTTT.

The chain employs TRBV7-9 and TRBJ2-2, with D uncertain. Looked up from germline, CDR1 is SEHNR and CDR2 is FQNEAQ (reference sequence). CDR3 length: 12 residues. The V end was cut by 8 bases, the J end by 6 bases, with 10 bases between. The CDR3 DNA follows: TGTGCCAGCCTCGCGGTGGCCGGGGAGCTGTTTTTT. It codes for CASLAVAGELFF.

The V call is TRBV19, the J call TRBJ2-2, with D possibly matching TRBD1 (6 bases). Germline V gene lookup returns CDR1 LNHDA and CDR2 SQIVND (reference sequence). The CDR3 is made up of 13 amino acids. Trimming shortened V by 5 bases and J by 7 bases, and 11 bases separated the two germline ends. CDR3 region: CASSEQGFGELFF. CDR3 DNA: TGTGCCAGTAGTGAACAGGGATTCGGGGAGCTGTTTTTT. Drawing the rest from reference TRBV19 and TRBJ2-2, the complete variable domain is DGGITQSPKYLFRKEGQNVTLSCEQNLNHDAMYWYRQDPGQGLRLIYYSQIVNDFQKGDIAEGYSVSREKKESFPLTVTSAQKNPTAFYLCASSEQGFGELFFGEGSRLTVL.

The chain couples TRBV2 to TRBJ2-5; D perhaps matches TRBD2 (5 bases). The V and J ends lost 5 bases and 3 bases respectively, with 16 bases between them. The length of the CDR3 is 15 residues. Looked up from germline, CDR1 is SNHLY and CDR2 is FYNNEI. CDR3 in amino acids: CASSTLGSREETQYF. In DNA, the CDR3 is TGTGCCAGCAGTACCTTAGGGAGTCGGGAAGAGACCCAGTACTTC.

In the case of this clone: Germline is not matched at one junction end, which may reflect a read error. The J gene is TRBJ2-3, the V gene TRBV7-7; D not certain. Germline assignment: CDR1 SSHAT and CDR2 FNYEAQ (reference sequence). CDR3 length equals 16 residues. CDR3 nucleotide sequence: TGTGCTAGCAGCAGAAGCCCGCCCCCAGGTTCCGATACGCAGTATTTT. Translating gives CASSRSPPPGSDTQYF.

This chain uses TRBV28 with TRBJ1-6; possibly TRBD1 for D (6 bases). This CDR3 comprises 14 residues. Deletions cut 4 bases from V and 6 bases from J, with 10 bases between. The germline gives CDR1 MDHEN, CDR2 SYDVKM. The CDR3 sequence is CASSSGQINSPLHF. Written as DNA, the CDR3 is TGTGCCAGCAGTTCCGGACAGATTAATTCACCCCTCCACTTT. The complete variable domain, with remaining parts taken from reference TRBV28 and TRBJ1-6, reads DVKVTQSSRYLVKRTGEKVFLECVQDMDHENMFWYRQDPGLGLRLIYFSYDVKMKEKGDIPEGYSVSREKKERFSLILESASTNQTSMYLCASSSGQINSPLHFGNGTRLTVT.

This chain joins TRBV28 and TRBJ2-1, with 12 bases aligning to TRBD2. Germline CDR1 is MDHEN and CDR2 is SYDVKM. V shed 5 bases, J shed 6 bases, and the junction held 8 bases outside the gene matches. There are 16 residues in the CDR3. The CDR3 reads CASSPPTSGGPNEQFF. The CDR3 DNA reads TGTGCCAGCAGTCCCCCGACTAGCGGGGGCCCCAATGAGCAGTTCTTC.

The gene calls are TRBV30 and TRBJ2-1, with 12 bases matching TRBD2. This CDR3 comprises 13 residues. Germline CDR1 is GTSNPN and CDR2 is SVGIG (reference sequence). Germline trimming cut 3 bases from V and 9 bases from J; bases unmatched to any gene: 3. The CDR3 sequence is CAWSLGLAGEQFF. In DNA, the CDR3 is TGTGCCTGGAGCCTGGGACTAGCGGGTGAGCAGTTCTTC.

The chain uses TRBV14 and TRBJ2-2; TRBD1 aligns across 12 bases. Germline V gene lookup returns CDR1 SGHDN and CDR2 FVKESK. With V trimmed by 3 bases and J by 6 bases, 2 bases remained unmatched. The CDR3 is 15 residues long. CDR3 bases: TGTGCCAGCAGCCACCGGGACAGGGGGCCCGGGGAGCTGTTTTTT. It is translated as CASSHRDRGPGELFF. Full variable domain (remainder filled in from reference TRBV14 and TRBJ2-2): EAGVTQFPSHSVIEKGQTVTLRCDPISGHDNLYWYRRVMGKEIKFLLHFVKESKQDESGMPNNRFLAERTGGTYSTLKVQPAELEDSGVYFCASSHRDRGPGELFFGEGSRLTVL.

The CDR3 reads CASSFRATGGQFF. CDR3 nucleotide sequence: TGTGCCAGCAGTTTCCGTGCAACAGGTGGGCAGTTCTTC. The chain is built from TRBV12-3 or TRBV12-4 and TRBJ2-1, with D possibly being TRBD1 (5 bases). The CDR3 totals 13 residues. V was clipped by 3 bases and J by 12 bases, with 15 bases between them.

The rearrangement joins TRBV28 to TRBJ2-2; 11 positions match TRBD1. V dropped 6 bases and J dropped 2; count of bases not matched to a gene: 2. The germline V gene has CDR1 MDHEN and CDR2 SYDVKM. The CDR3 has 15 residues. CDR3 residues: CASRGTGGNTGELFF. The CDR3 bases are TGTGCCAGCAGAGGGACAGGGGGAAACACCGGGGAGCTGTTTTTT. The full variable domain, completed using reference TRBV28 and TRBJ2-2, is DVKVTQSSRYLVKRTGEKVFLECVQDMDHENMFWYRQDPGLGLRLIYFSYDVKMKEKGDIPEGYSVSREKKERFSLILESASTNQTSMYLCASRGTGGNTGELFFGEGSRLTVL.

V usage is TRBV6-5 and J usage is TRBJ2-7; 9 bases are a match to TRBD1. Trimming cost V 6 bases and J 5 bases; bases outside gene matches: 11. The CDR3 is 15 amino acids. Germline V gene data show CDR1 as MNHEY and CDR2 as SVGAGI. CDR3 sequence (DNA): TGTGCCAGCAGCGGCCAGGGGACAGGGAAGAACGAGCAGTACTTC. It encodes CASSGQGTGKNEQYF.

Written as DNA, the CDR3 is TGCGCCAGCAGCTCCGGGACTAAAGGCAATGAGCAGTTCTTC. Its protein product is CASSSGTKGNEQFF. The rearrangement joins TRBV5-1 to TRBJ2-1; the match to TRBD2 covers 7 bases. The CDR3 runs to 14 residues. Trimming took 3 bases from V and 6 from J; bases not matched to a gene: 6. CDR1 SGHRS and CDR2 YFSETQ come from the germline V gene.

V usage is TRBV7-9 and J usage is TRBJ2-7, with 8 bases fitting TRBD1. CDR3 length: 15 residues. After removal of 7 bases from V and 5 bases from J, the junction contained 13 bases not matched to a gene. Looked up from germline, CDR1 is SEHNR and CDR2 is FQNEAQ (reference sequence). The CDR3 DNA sequence: TGTGCCAGCACCCCTTTACTGGACAGGGTACACGAGCAGTACTTC. Its translation is CASTPLLDRVHEQYF. Supplemented by reference TRBV7-9 and TRBJ2-7, the full variable domain reads DTGVSQNPRHKITKRGQNVTFRCDPISEHNRLYWYRQTLGQGPEFLTYFQNEAQLEKSRLLSDRFSAERPKGSFSTLEIQRTEQGDSAMYLCASTPLLDRVHEQYFGPGTRLTVT.

The CDR3 bases are TGTGCCAGCAGAGCGGGATTAATGGAGAGCTATGGCTACACCTTC. Its protein is CASRAGLMESYGYTF. The V and J genes are TRBV5-4 and TRBJ1-2; D is ambiguous. The germline CDR1 and CDR2 sequences are SGHNT and YYREEE (reference sequence). Between the trimmed V and J ends, which lost 5 bases and 4 bases, there was a span of 18 bases. This CDR3 has 15 amino acids. The full variable domain, completed using reference TRBV5-4 and TRBJ1-2, is ETGVTQSPTHLIKTRGQQVTLRCSSQSGHNTVSWYQQALGQGPQFIFQYYREEENGRGNFPPRFSGLQFPNYSSELNVNALELDDSALYLCASRAGLMESYGYTFGSGTRLTVV.

The V call is TRBV5-6, the J call TRBJ1-6; tentatively, D is TRBD1 (5 bases). Germline CDR1 reads SGHDT; CDR2 reads YYEEEE. The CDR3 has 15 amino acids. V was pared by 1 base and J by 8 bases, with 13 bases between. The DNA of the CDR3 is TGTGCCAGCAGCTTGCGGACAACAGGTTATTCACCCCTCCACTTT. Protein: CASSLRTTGYSPLHF.

The count of this clone is one. This rearrangement joins TRBV7-9 to TRBJ2-4, with TRBD1 as a possible D gene (5 bases). Germline values: CDR1 SEHNR, CDR2 FQNEAQ (reference sequence). This CDR3 is built from 18 residues. With 5 bases removed from V and 0 bases from J, the gap between germline ends came to 20 bases. The chain's CDR3 is CASSRVNGRTIAKNIQYF. CDR3 bases: TGTGCCAGCAGCCGGGTAAACGGCAGGACAATAGCCAAAAACATTCAGTACTTC.

The V call is TRBV7-9, the J call TRBJ1-1, with unresolved D. V gave up 3 bases and J gave up 1 base, with 12 bases separating them. Germline V gene sequence: CDR1 SEHNR, CDR2 FQNEAQ (reference sequence). This CDR3 has 15 residues. Here the CDR3 reads CASSLGGFGNTEAFF. DNA of the CDR3: TGTGCCAGCAGCTTGGGAGGGTTTGGGAACACTGAAGCTTTCTTT.

The chain combines TRBV4-3 with TRBJ2-7; 13 bases agree with TRBD2. CDR1 is LGHNA, CDR2 YSLEER, per germline. Germline trimming cut 0 bases from V and 1 base from J; bases unmatched to any gene: 6. There are 18 residues in the CDR3. The CDR3 is CASSQDPLAGGRSYEQYF. In DNA, the CDR3 is TGCGCCAGCAGCCAAGATCCACTAGCGGGGGGGCGGTCCTACGAGCAGTACTTC.

This clone showed up just once. The rearrangement uses TRBV29-1 and TRBJ1-2; a possible D gene is TRBD1 (6 bases). This CDR3 comprises 15 residues. The germline gives CDR1 SQVTM, CDR2 ANQGSEA. Trimming took 6 bases from V and 4 from J, leaving 21 bases between them. The CDR3 sequence is CSVTPRQASGYGYTF. The CDR3 nucleotides are TGCAGCGTGACCCCTAGACAGGCAAGCGGCTATGGCTACACCTTC.

The chain couples TRBV9 to TRBJ2-1; possibly TRBD2 for D (5 bases). Germline V CDR1 and CDR2: SGDLS, YYNGEE. Trimming left V 0 bases short and J 6 bases short, with 28 bases between. The CDR3 is 20 residues long. DNA for the CDR3: TGTGCCAGCAGCGTAGCTACAGTCCGTGCCCGTAGCGATTGGGCCAATGAGCAGTTCTTC. This translates into CASSVATVRARSDWANEQFF.

The gene calls are TRBV4-1 and TRBJ1-1; the D is unclear. Trimming pared 4 bases from V and 7 bases from J, leaving 13 bases between. CDR1 and CDR2 from the germline V gene are MGHRA and YSYEKL. The length of the CDR3 is 13 residues. The CDR3 coding sequence is TGCGCCAGCAGCCCATCTCGGGGAGTTGAAGCTTTCTTT. Its translation is CASSPSRGVEAFF.

V is TRBV6-5 and J is TRBJ2-7, with 7 bases identical to TRBD1. The germline V gene encodes CDR1 MNHEY and CDR2 SVGAGI. Germline trimming cut 6 bases from V and 3 bases from J; bases unmatched to any gene: 5. The CDR3 contains 13 residues. The CDR3 bases are TGTGCCAGCAGCCCCGGACAGGACTACGAGCAGTACTTC. Residues: CASSPGQDYEQYF.